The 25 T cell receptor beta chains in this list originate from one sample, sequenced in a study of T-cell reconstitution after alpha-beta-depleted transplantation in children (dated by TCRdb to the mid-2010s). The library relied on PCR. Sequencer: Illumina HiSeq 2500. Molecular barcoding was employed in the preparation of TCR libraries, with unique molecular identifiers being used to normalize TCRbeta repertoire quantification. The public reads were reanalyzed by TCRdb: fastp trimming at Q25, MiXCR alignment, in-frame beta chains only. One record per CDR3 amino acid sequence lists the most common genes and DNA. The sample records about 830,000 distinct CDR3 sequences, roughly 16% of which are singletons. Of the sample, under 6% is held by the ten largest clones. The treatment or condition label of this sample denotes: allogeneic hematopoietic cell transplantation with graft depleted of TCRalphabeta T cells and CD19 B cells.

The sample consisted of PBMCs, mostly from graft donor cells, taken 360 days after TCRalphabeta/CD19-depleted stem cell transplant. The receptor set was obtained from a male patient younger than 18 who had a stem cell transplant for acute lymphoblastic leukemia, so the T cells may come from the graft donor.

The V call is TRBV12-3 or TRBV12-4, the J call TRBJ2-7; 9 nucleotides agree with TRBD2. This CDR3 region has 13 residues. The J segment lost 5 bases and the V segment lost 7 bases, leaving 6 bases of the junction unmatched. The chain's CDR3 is CASKPGLAHEQYF. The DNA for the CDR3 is TGTGCCAGCAAACCGGGACTAGCCCACGAGCAGTACTTC.

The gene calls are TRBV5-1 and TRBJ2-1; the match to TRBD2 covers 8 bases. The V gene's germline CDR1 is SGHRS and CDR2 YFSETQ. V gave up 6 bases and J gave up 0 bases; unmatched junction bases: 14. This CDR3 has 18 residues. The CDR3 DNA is TGCGCCAGCAAAGGCCCTCCGGTAAGCGGGAGCTCCTACAATGAGCAGTTCTTC. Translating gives CASKGPPVSGSSYNEQFF.

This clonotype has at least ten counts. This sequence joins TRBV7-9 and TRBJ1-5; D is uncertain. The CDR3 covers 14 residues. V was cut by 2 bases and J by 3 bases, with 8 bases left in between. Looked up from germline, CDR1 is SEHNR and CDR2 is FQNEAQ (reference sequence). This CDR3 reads CASSLSGFNQPQHF. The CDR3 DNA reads TGTGCCAGCAGCTTATCCGGATTCAATCAGCCCCAGCATTTT.

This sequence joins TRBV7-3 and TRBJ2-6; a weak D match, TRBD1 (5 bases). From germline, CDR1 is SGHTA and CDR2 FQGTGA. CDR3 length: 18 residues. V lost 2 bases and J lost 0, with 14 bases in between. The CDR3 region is CASSLFGQAISGANVLTF. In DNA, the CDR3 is TGTGCCAGCAGCTTATTCGGACAAGCTATCTCTGGGGCCAACGTCCTGACTTTC.

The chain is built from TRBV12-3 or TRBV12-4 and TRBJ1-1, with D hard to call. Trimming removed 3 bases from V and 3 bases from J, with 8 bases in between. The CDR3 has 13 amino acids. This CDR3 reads CASSFGWDTEAFF. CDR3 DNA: TGTGCCAGCAGTTTTGGGTGGGACACTGAAGCTTTCTTT.

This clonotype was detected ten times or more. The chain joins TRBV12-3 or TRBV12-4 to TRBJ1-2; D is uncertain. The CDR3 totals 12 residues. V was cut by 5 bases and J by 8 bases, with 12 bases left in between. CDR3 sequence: CASSPGGGGYTF. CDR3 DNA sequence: TGTGCCAGCAGTCCAGGAGGTGGGGGCTACACCTTC.

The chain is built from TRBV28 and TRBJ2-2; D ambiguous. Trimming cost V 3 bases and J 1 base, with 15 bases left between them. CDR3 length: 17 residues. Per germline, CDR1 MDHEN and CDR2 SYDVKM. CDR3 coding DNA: TGTGCCAGCAGTTTCCCATTCGATCAGGTGAACACCGGGGAGCTGTTTTTT. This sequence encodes CASSFPFDQVNTGELFF.

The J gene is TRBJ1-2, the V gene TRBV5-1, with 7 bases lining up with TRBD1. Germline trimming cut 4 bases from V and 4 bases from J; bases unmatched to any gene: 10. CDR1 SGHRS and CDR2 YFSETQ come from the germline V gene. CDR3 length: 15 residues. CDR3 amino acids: CASSARVPGGYGYTF. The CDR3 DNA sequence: TGCGCCAGCAGCGCACGAGTGCCAGGGGGCTATGGCTACACCTTC.

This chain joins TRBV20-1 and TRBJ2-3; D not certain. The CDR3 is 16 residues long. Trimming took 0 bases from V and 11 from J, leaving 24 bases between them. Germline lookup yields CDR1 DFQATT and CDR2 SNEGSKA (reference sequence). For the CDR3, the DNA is TGCAGTGCTAGAGATCGGTCGGACGCCCCTACCCGCGGGCAGTATTTT. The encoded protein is CSARDRSDAPTRGQYF.

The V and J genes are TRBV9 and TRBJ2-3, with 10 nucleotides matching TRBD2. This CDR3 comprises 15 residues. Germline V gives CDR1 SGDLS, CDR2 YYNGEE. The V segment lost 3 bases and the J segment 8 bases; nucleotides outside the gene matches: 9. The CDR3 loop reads CASSGAGGLDLTQYF. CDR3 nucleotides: TGTGCCAGCAGCGGAGCGGGAGGGCTAGACCTTACGCAGTATTTT.

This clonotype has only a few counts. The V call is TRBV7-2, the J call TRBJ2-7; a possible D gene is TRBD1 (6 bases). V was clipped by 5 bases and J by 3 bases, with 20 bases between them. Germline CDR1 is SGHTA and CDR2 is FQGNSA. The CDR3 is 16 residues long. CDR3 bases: TGTGCCAGCAGCCACCCTAGGGGGACGGTCAACTACGAGCAGTACTTC. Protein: CASSHPRGTVNYEQYF.

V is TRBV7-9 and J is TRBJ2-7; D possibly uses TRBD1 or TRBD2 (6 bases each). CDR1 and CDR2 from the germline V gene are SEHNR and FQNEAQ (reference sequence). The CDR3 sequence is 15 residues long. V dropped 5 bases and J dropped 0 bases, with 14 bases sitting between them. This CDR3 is CASSDRGGTSYEQYF. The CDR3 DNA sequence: TGTGCCAGCAGCGACAGAGGGGGGACCTCCTACGAGCAGTACTTC. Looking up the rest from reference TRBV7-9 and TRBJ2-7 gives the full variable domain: DTGVSQNPRHKITKRGQNVTFRCDPISEHNRLYWYRQTLGQGPEFLTYFQNEAQLEKSRLLSDRFSAERPKGSFSTLEIQRTEQGDSAMYLCASSDRGGTSYEQYFGPGTRLTVT.

The CDR3 loop is CASSPPGLANNEQFF. The CDR3 DNA follows: TGTGCCAGCAGCCCACCGGGACTTGCTAACAATGAGCAGTTCTTC. The V gene is TRBV9, the J gene TRBJ2-1, with TRBD2 as a possible D gene (6 bases). CDR3 length: 15 residues. V was shortened by 4 bases and J by 5 bases, with 16 bases between the two germline ends. The germline V gene encodes CDR1 SGDLS and CDR2 YYNGEE. Using reference TRBV9 and TRBJ2-1 for the parts outside the CDR3, the full variable domain is DSGVTQTPKHLITATGQRVTLRCSPRSGDLSVYWYQQSLDQGLQFLIQYYNGEERAKGNILERFSAQQFPDLHSELNLSSLELGDSALYFCASSPPGLANNEQFFGPGTRLTVL.

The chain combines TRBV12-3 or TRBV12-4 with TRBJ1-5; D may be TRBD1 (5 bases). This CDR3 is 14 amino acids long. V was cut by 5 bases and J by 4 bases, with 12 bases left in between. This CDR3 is CASSPGMQNQPQHF. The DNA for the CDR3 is TGTGCCAGCAGTCCAGGGATGCAGAATCAGCCCCAGCATTTT.

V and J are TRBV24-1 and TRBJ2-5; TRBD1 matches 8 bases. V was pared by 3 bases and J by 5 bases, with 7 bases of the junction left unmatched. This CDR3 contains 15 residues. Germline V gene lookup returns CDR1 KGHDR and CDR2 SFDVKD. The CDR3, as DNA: TGTGCCACCAGTGATGTCAGGGGGCCCGTTGAGACCCAGTACTTC. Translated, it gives CATSDVRGPVETQYF.

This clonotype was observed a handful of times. The chain's CDR3 is CASSESASSYNEQFF. CDR3 nucleotides: TGTGCCAGCAGTGAATCCGCGAGCTCCTACAATGAGCAGTTCTTC. The V gene is TRBV9, the J gene TRBJ2-1; no reliable D call. Deletions cut 5 bases from V and 0 bases from J, with 12 bases between. Germline V gives CDR1 SGDLS, CDR2 YYNGEE. This CDR3 region has 15 residues.

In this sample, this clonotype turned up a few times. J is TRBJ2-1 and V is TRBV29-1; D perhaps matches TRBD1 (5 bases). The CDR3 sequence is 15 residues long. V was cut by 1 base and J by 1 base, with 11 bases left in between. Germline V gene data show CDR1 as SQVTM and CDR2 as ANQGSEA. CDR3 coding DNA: TGCAGCGTTGAAGTGGGGCAGGGTTCCTACAATGAGCAGTTCTTC. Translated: CSVEVGQGSYNEQFF.

This CDR3 reads CASSGSLGIDTQYF. The CDR3 DNA is TGTGCCAGCAGTGGCTCGCTCGGGATCGATACGCAGTATTTT. The chain joins TRBV2 to TRBJ2-3; a possible D gene is TRBD2 (5 bases). V was clipped by 4 bases and J by 6 bases, with 14 bases between them. Looked up from germline, CDR1 is SNHLY and CDR2 is FYNNEI. The CDR3 contains 14 residues.

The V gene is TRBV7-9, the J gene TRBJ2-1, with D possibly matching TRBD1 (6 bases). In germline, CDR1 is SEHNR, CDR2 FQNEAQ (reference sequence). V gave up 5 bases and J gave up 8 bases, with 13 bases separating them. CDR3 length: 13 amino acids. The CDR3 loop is CASSRGLRDEQFF. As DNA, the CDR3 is TGTGCCAGCAGCAGGGGGTTGAGAGATGAGCAGTTCTTC.

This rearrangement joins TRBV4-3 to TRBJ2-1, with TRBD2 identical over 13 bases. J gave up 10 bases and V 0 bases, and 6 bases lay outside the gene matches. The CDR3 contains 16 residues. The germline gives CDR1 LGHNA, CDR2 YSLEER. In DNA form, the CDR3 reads TGCGCCAGCAGCCAAGACCGACTAGCGGGGGGCCTCGAGCAGTTCTTC. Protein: CASSQDRLAGGLEQFF.

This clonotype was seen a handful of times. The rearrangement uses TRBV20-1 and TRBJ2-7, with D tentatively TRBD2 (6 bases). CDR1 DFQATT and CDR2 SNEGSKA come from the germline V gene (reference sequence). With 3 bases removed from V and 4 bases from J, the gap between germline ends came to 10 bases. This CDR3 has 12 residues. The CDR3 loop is CSARAGRYEQYF. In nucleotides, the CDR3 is TGCAGTGCTAGGGCGGGAAGGTACGAGCAGTACTTC.

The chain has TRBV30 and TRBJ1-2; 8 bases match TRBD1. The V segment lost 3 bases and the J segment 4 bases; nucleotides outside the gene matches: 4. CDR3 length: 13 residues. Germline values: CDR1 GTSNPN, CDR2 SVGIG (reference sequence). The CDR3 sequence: CAWRNRGIYGYTF. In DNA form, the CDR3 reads TGTGCCTGGAGGAACAGGGGGATCTATGGCTACACCTTC. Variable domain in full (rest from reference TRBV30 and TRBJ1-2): SQTIHQWPATLVQPVGSPLSLECTVEGTSNPNLYWYRQAAGRGLQLLFYSVGIGQISSEVPQNLSASRPQDRQFILSSKKLLLSDSGFYLCAWRNRGIYGYTFGSGTRLTVV.

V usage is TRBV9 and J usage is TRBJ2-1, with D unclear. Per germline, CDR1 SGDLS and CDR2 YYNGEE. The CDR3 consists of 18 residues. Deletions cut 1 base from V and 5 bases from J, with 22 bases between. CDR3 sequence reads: CASSVSGTRQLRNNEQFF. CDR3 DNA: TGTGCCAGCAGCGTATCTGGAACGCGGCAACTAAGGAACAATGAGCAGTTCTTC.

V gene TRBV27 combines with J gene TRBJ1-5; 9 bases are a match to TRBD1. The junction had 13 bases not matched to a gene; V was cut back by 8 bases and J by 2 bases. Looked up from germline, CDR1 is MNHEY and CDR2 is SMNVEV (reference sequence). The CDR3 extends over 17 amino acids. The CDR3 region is CASSGTGTARGNQPQHF. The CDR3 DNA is TGTGCCAGCTCCGGGACAGGGACGGCCCGGGGCAATCAGCCCCAGCATTTT.

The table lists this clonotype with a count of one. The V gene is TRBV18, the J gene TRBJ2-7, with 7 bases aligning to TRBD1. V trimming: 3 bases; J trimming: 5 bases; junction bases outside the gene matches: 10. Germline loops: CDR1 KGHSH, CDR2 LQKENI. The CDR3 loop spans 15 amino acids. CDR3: CASSPSTGVINEQYF. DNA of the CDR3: TGTGCCAGCTCACCCTCCACAGGGGTGATCAACGAGCAGTACTTC. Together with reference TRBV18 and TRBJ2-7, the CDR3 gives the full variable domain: NAGVMQNPRHLVRRRGQEARLRCSPMKGHSHVYWYRQLPEEGLKFMVYLQKENIIDESGMPKERFSAEFPKEGPSILRIQQVVRGDSAAYFCASSPSTGVINEQYFGPGTRLTVT.